A selection of T cell receptor beta chains follows, all from one sample in a study of shared clonotypes between healthy human individuals. Clones were read by immunoSEQ multiplex PCR, and TCRdb kept only the in-frame ones, dropping some. In the table there are roughly 2,300,000 clones, about nine tenths of which are singletons. Input material: naive CD4+ T cells from PBMCs. The receptors were sampled from a man younger than 35 in good health. Some clones in this sample may be carry-over from other donors' samples. The CDR3 runs from the conserved cysteine through the conserved F or W. D genes are given only for firm matches. Clone size is shown for a subset of rows, as once, few, many or a class of expanded clone.

- | TRBD2 | TRBJ2-1 | TRBV27 | TGTGCCAGCAGTAGACTAGCTTACCCGTACAATGAGCAGTTCTTC | CASSRLAYPYNEQFF
- | TRBD1 | TRBJ1-2 | TRBV4-3 | TGCGCCAGCAGCCAAGAAGGGACAGGGGGCAACTATGGCTACACCTTC | CASSQEGTGGNYGYTF
- | - | TRBJ2-2 | TRBV4-3 | TGCGCCAGCAGCCTCGCAGCCGCGAACACCGGGGAGCTGTTTTTT | CASSLAAANTGELFF
- | TRBD2 | TRBJ2-3 | TRBV18 | TGTGCCAGCTCTCAAGGACTAGCGGCTAACACAGATACGCAGTATTTT | CASSQGLAANTDTQYF
- | - | TRBJ1-2 | TRBV15 | TGTGCCACCAGCAGAGCCCTCAGGGAATCTAACTATGGCTACACCTTC | CATSRALRESNYGYTF
- | - | TRBJ2-2 | TRBV27 | TGTGCCAGCAGGCCCACCTTAGTCACCGGGGAGCTGTTTTTT | CASRPTLVTGELFF
- | TRBD2 | TRBJ2-1 | TRBV6-5 | TGTGCCAGCAGTTCCCTAGCTAGCGGCTACAATGAGCAGTTCTTC | CASSSLASGYNEQFF
- | TRBD2 | TRBJ2-1 | TRBV11-1 | TGTGCCAGCAGCCCACAGCGGGATCGCCCCTACAATGAGCAGTTCTTC | CASSPQRDRPYNEQFF
- | TRBD2 | TRBJ2-2 | TRBV4-2 | TGTGCCAGCAGCCAAGTAGCGGGAGTAATCACCGGGGAGCTGTTTTTT | CASSQVAGVITGELFF
- | - | TRBJ1-1 | TRBV28 | TGTGCCAGCAGTTTTGTACAGCGGAACACTGAAGCTTTCTTT | CASSFVQRNTEAFF
- | - | TRBJ1-4 | TRBV5-1 | TGCGCCAGCAGCTTGGTAGGCCTTAATGAAAAACTGTTTTTT | CASSLVGLNEKLFF
- | - | TRBJ1-1 | TRBV10-3 | TGTGCCGTGTCGGACAGATTGAACACTGAAGCTTTCTTT | CAVSDRLNTEAFF
once | - | TRBJ2-3 | TRBV4-3 | TGCGCCAGCAGCCCCCTCACGGGCGTAGATACGCAGTATTTT | CASSPLTGVDTQYF
- | TRBD1 | TRBJ2-1 | TRBV5-3 | TGTGCCAGAAGCTTGTTCCGGGGACAGTACAATGAGCAGTTCTTC | CARSLFRGQYNEQFF
- | - | TRBJ2-7 | TRBV11-2 | TGTGCCAGCAGCCCTAGGGCTACCAGCTACGAGCAGTACTTC | CASSPRATSYEQYF
- | - | TRBJ2-3 | TRBV12-5 | TGTGCTAGTGGTTTAAGTCGGAGCACAGATACGCAGTATTTT | CASGLSRSTDTQYF
- | - | TRBJ2-7 | TRBV28 | TGTGCCAGCAGTTCCCCCGGATTTAGCTACGAGCAGTACTTC | CASSSPGFSYEQYF
- | - | TRBJ2-1 | TRBV5-6 | TGTGCCAGCAGCTCCCTTTTGTACAATGAGCAGTTCTTC | CASSSLLYNEQFF
- | - | TRBJ2-3 | TRBV7-2 | TGTGCCAGCAGCTTGTCCCAGTACGCAGATACGCAGTATTTT | CASSLSQYADTQYF
- | - | TRBJ2-7 | TRBV4-1 | TGCGCCAGCAGCCAAGGTCTCACGACGAGATACGAGCAGTACTTC | CASSQGLTTRYEQYF
once | - | TRBJ1-5 | TRBV6-1 | TGTGCCAGCAGTGGGTCGACTAGCGGTTATCAGCCCCAGCATTTT | CASSGSTSGYQPQHF
- | - | TRBJ1-1 | TRBV28 | TGTGCCAGCAGTCCGGGACAAGGGAACACTGAAGCTTTCTTT | CASSPGQGNTEAFF
- | - | TRBJ1-5 | TRBV5-5 | TGTGCCAGCAGCTTGGCGGGGTACGATCAGCCCCAGCATTTT | CASSLAGYDQPQHF
- | - | TRBJ2-2 | TRBV5-6 | TGTGCCAGCAGCTACTACAGGCTCAACACCGGGGAGCTGTTTTTT | CASSYYRLNTGELFF
- | TRBD1 | TRBJ1-2 | TRBV6-1 | TGTGCCAGCAGTGAAACAGGGGACTATGGCTACACCTTC | CASSETGDYGYTF
- | - | TRBJ2-6 | TRBV28 | TGTGCCAGCAGTTTATCTTGGTCTGGGGCCAACGTCCTGACTTTC | CASSLSWSGANVLTF
- | TRBD1 | TRBJ1-4 | TRBV28 | TGTGCCAGCAGTCCGACAGGGGGACCAACTAATGAAAAACTGTTTTTT | CASSPTGGPTNEKLFF
- | TRBD1 | TRBJ2-3 | TRBV6-5 | TGTGCCAGCAGACGACAGGGGGCACAAGATACGCAGTATTTT | CASRRQGAQDTQYF
- | - | TRBJ2-7 | TRBV2 | TGTGCCAGCAGTGCACGGACCGGGACCTACGAGCAGTACTTC | CASSARTGTYEQYF
- | TRBD2 | TRBJ2-5 | TRBV7-6 | TGTGCCAGCAGCCCGAGGACTAGCGGTGCGCCCCAGTACTTC | CASSPRTSGAPQYF
- | - | TRBJ2-5 | TRBV14 | TGTGCCAGCAGCCCCTCAGCGGAGACCCAGTACTTC | CASSPSAETQYF
- | TRBD2 | TRBJ2-5 | TRBV9 | TGTGCCAGCAGCGTAGGTCTCCAGGGCGGGAGTTCGGGAGAGACCCAGTACTTC | CASSVGLQGGSSGETQYF
- | TRBD2 | TRBJ2-7 | TRBV28 | TGTGCCAGCAGTTCGTCCGGGACTAGCGGGTCCTACGAGCAGTACTTC | CASSSSGTSGSYEQYF
- | - | TRBJ1-4 | TRBV29-1 | TGCAGCGTTGACGGGGCAACTAATGAAAAACTGTTTTTT | CSVDGATNEKLFF
once | - | TRBJ2-1 | TRBV6-5 | TGTGCCAGCAGTTATTGGGGAGCTGATGAGCAGTTCTTC | CASSYWGADEQFF
- | TRBD2 | TRBJ2-3 | TRBV5-1 | TGCGCCAGCAGCTCCGGACTAGCGGGGGCAGATACGCAGTATTTT | CASSSGLAGADTQYF
- | - | TRBJ2-2 | TRBV5-8 | TGTGCCAGCAGCTTGTTGCTTTTCGGGACCGGGGAGCTGTTTTTT | CASSLLLFGTGELFF
- | TRBD1 | TRBJ1-2 | TRBV27 | TGTGCCAGCAGTTTATTGGGACAGGGGTTATATGGCTACACCTTC | CASSLLGQGLYGYTF
- | TRBD2 | TRBJ2-5 | TRBV2 | TGTGCCAGCAATGAAAGGGGGGCGGGAGGTCAAGAGACCCAGTACTTC | CASNERGAGGQETQYF
- | - | TRBJ1-2 | TRBV28 | TGTGCCAGCAGCCTTAGGGTTGACGAGGATGGCTACACCTTC | CASSLRVDEDGYTF
- | - | TRBJ1-5 | TRBV19 | TGTGCCAGTAGTATAGTGGCCAGGGGTTATCAGCCCCAGCATTTT | CASSIVARGYQPQHF
- | TRBD2 | TRBJ2-1 | TRBV5-1 | TGCGCCAGCAGCTTGGTCGGGACTAGCGGGTCAAATGAGCAGTTCTTC | CASSLVGTSGSNEQFF
- | - | TRBJ2-7 | TRBV12-2 | TGTGCAAGTCGCATGGGGACTAGTCCCTCCTACGAGCAGTACTTC | CASRMGTSPSYEQYF
- | - | TRBJ2-3 | TRBV5-4 | TGTGCCAGCAGGTACACCGCGGTAGGGGGCACAGATACGCAGTATTTT | CASRYTAVGGTDTQYF
- | - | TRBJ1-2 | TRBV7-2 | TGTGCCAGCAGCTTAGCGCGGGGGGGCGTGGAAGGCTACACCTTC | CASSLARGGVEGYTF
- | - | TRBJ1-5 | TRBV18 | TGTGCCAGCTCACCAGGGGCAGGCCAACGGCCCCAGCATTTT | CASSPGAGQRPQHF
- | TRBD2 | TRBJ2-1 | TRBV30 | TGTGCCTGGAAGCGTAGCGGGGGCCTCTACAATGAGCAGTTCTTC | CAWKRSGGLYNEQFF
once | - | TRBJ2-2 | TRBV19 | TGTGCCAGTAGTATAGGGGGGGCCGGGGAGCTGTTTTTT | CASSIGGAGELFF
- | TRBD2 | TRBJ2-1 | TRBV4-3 | TGCGCCAGCAGCCAATGGGGACCGGGGACTAGCTCCTACAATGAGCAGTTCTTC | CASSQWGPGTSSYNEQFF
- | TRBD2 | TRBJ2-5 | TRBV9 | TGTGCCAGCAGCGTAGGTAGTAGCGGGTTGTTCCAAGAGACCCAGTACTTC | CASSVGSSGLFQETQYF
- | TRBD1 | TRBJ1-5 | TRBV30 | TGTGCCTGGAGAACAGGGGCCGCTCAGCCCCAGCATTTT | CAWRTGAAQPQHF
- | - | TRBJ2-1 | TRBV7-2 | TGTGCCAGCACCGCGCCCGTCCAATGGTTGAATGAGCAGTTCTTC | CASTAPVQWLNEQFF
- | TRBD1 | TRBJ2-7 | TRBV2 | TGTGCCAGCAGTGCACAGGGGGCAGCCTACGAGCAGTACTTC | CASSAQGAAYEQYF
- | TRBD1 | TRBJ2-7 | TRBV7-6 | TGTGCCAGCAGCTTAGCCAACAGGGGGTCCTACGAGCAGTACTTC | CASSLANRGSYEQYF
- | - | TRBJ1-3 | TRBV15 | TGTGCCACCAGCAGAGACGTCTCCTCTGGAAACACCATATATTTT | CATSRDVSSGNTIYF